This T cell receptor (beta chain) is drawn from a study of cytotoxic CD8 clonotypes in ibrutinib-treated CLL. Study as a whole: By median roughly 69 months, approximately twelve had progressed and about 15 stayed remitted; responses had been 2 complete and 25 or so partial.

Depth targeted 1 in 200,000 to 1 in 1 million T cells, averaging approximately 9.3x coverage per clonotype. The method was immunoSEQ multiplex PCR; TCRdb's version includes in-frame clones alone and lacks a portion of them. The sample lists 300,000 to 400,000 clones, 60% to 80% occurring once. In germline, CDR1 is SGDLS, CDR2 YYNGEE. V lost 0 bases, J lost 7 bases, and 16 bases lay in between. The CDR3 runs to 15 residues. The J gene is TRBJ1-2, the V gene TRBV9; D is unresolved. This material consisted of PBMCs, taken after 36 months of ibrutinib treatment. This receptor was identified in a human donor with chronic lymphocytic leukemia. This CDR3 reads CASSVGERADRGYTF. CDR3 nucleotides: TGTGCCAGCAGCGTAGGGGAACGGGCCGACCGTGGCTACACCTTC.